The 21 T cell receptor beta chains reported below all come from one sample, sequenced in a study of CD8 T cells in Susac syndrome. RNA in amounts of roughly 0.5 to 1 ug was reverse transcribed with random hexamers. TCRdb independently ran MiXCR on the immunoSEQ multiplex PCR reads; one entry per CDR3 protein. The sample includes about 47,000 distinct CDR3 sequences, over 90% of them seen just once. The sample consisted of CD8+ T cells from PBMCs. The receptors shown here come from a human donor in good health.

V usage is TRBV7-9 and J usage is TRBJ2-4; D not certain. Germline V gene sequence: CDR1 SEHNR, CDR2 FQNEAQ (reference sequence). The CDR3 runs to 17 residues. Trimming cost V 1 base and J 0 bases, with 13 bases left between them. The CDR3 DNA follows: TGTGCCAGCAGCTTAGTGCCGGTCGGCCTAGCCAAAAACATTCAGTACTTC. This sequence encodes CASSLVPVGLAKNIQYF.

This chain joins TRBV27 and TRBJ1-2; 10 positions match TRBD1. V trimming: 7 bases; J trimming: 6 bases; junction bases outside the gene matches: 14. The CDR3 covers 16 residues. Germline V gene data show CDR1 as MNHEY and CDR2 as SMNVEV (reference sequence). The CDR3 DNA follows: TGTGCCAGCACACTCTCCGGGACAGGGGTTATACATGGCTACACCTTC. This gives the protein CASTLSGTGVIHGYTF.

CDR3 sequence (DNA): TGTGCCTCCGCCCCTGGGAGCTCCTACAATGAGCAGTTCTTC. This codes for CASAPGSSYNEQFF. V is TRBV30 and J is TRBJ2-1, with D tentatively TRBD2 (5 bases). The CDR3 totals 14 residues. Germline-derived CDR1 and CDR2 are GTSNPN and SVGIG (reference sequence). V was cut by 7 bases and J by 0 bases, with 13 bases left in between.

The chain recombines TRBV11-3 with TRBJ2-5; D possibly matches TRBD1 or TRBD2 (5 bases each). The CDR3 spans 16 residues. Germline CDR1 reads SGHNT; CDR2 reads YENEEA. V was clipped by 5 bases and J by 1 base, with 17 bases between them. The CDR3 sequence: CASSLEAPRGQETQYF. The CDR3 bases are TGTGCCAGCAGCCTTGAGGCTCCGAGGGGCCAAGAGACCCAGTACTTC.

This rearrangement joins TRBV12-3 or TRBV12-4 to TRBJ2-2; TRBD1 agrees at 7 bases. CDR3 length: 15 amino acids. V was clipped by 6 bases and J by 1 base; unmatched bases: 5. The CDR3 DNA reads TGTGCCAGCAGCCGGACAGGTCTGAACACCGGGGAGCTGTTTTTT. Encoded protein: CASSRTGLNTGELFF.

The chain joins TRBV30 to TRBJ1-4; D is unresolved. V lost 2 bases and J 11 bases, leaving 9 bases between the germline ends. CDR1 is GTSNPN and CDR2 is SVGIG in the germline V gene (reference sequence). This CDR3 has 11 amino acids. CDR3 nucleotide sequence: TGTGCCTGGAGTAACTGGGAGAAACTGTTTTTT. Translated, it gives CAWSNWEKLFF.

The genes are TRBV5-1 and TRBJ1-1; no definite D call. Germline assignment: CDR1 SGHRS and CDR2 YFSETQ. The CDR3 length is 16 residues. Trimming removed 1 base at V and 0 bases at J, with 13 bases between. The CDR3 DNA sequence: TGCGCCAGCAGCTTGCTGAGCCCCCTCATGAACACTGAAGCTTTCTTT. As protein: CASSLLSPLMNTEAFF.

The chain couples TRBV6-6 to TRBJ2-2; TRBD2 agrees at 7 bases. This CDR3 has 15 residues. Unmatched junction bases numbered 5, after V lost 2 bases and J lost 5 bases. Germline V lookup: CDR1 MNHNY, CDR2 SVGAGI (reference sequence). The DNA of the CDR3 is TGTGCCAGCAGTTACGCTGGGCGGGGGACCGGGGAGCTGTTTTTT. Residues: CASSYAGRGTGELFF.

The chain uses TRBV19 and TRBJ1-2; D is possibly TRBD1 (6 bases). This CDR3 has 14 amino acids. The germline gives CDR1 LNHDA, CDR2 SQIVND (reference sequence). Trimming cost V 6 bases and J 3 bases, with 14 bases left between them. The CDR3: CASRSKQGDYGYTF. The CDR3 bases are TGTGCCAGTAGATCAAAACAGGGTGACTATGGCTACACCTTC.

This chain's CDR3 is CASSPLAGPSYEQYF. The CDR3 region has the DNA TGTGCCAGCAGCCCCCTAGCGGGCCCCTCCTACGAGCAGTACTTC. This chain links TRBV7-9 with TRBJ2-7, with 8 bases that match TRBD2. This CDR3 region has 15 residues. The germline CDR1 and CDR2 sequences are SEHNR and FQNEAQ (reference sequence). V lost 5 bases and J lost 0; bases outside the gene matches: 6.

This clonotype showed up just a few times. The V and J genes are TRBV10-3 and TRBJ2-7, with a weak D call TRBD2 (5 bases). The CDR3 is made up of 14 amino acids. Deletions cut 3 bases from V and 3 bases from J, with 12 bases between. Germline CDR1 reads ENHRY; CDR2 reads SYGVKD. CDR3 DNA: TGTGCCATCAGTGATCCTGACTATAACTACGAGCAGTACTTC. Its protein product is CAISDPDYNYEQYF.

The chain is built from TRBV7-6 and TRBJ2-7; 10 bases map to TRBD2. J gave up 3 bases and V 1 base, and 3 bases lay outside the gene matches. CDR1 and CDR2 (germline): SGHVS, FNYEAQ. This CDR3 comprises 15 residues. The CDR3 region has the DNA TGTGCCAGCAGCTTAGAGGGACTAGCGAGCTACGAGCAGTACTTC. Protein sequence: CASSLEGLASYEQYF.

The rearrangement joins TRBV7-6 to TRBJ2-1; 14 bases agree with TRBD2. V was pared by 5 bases and J by 9 bases, with 9 bases of the junction left unmatched. CDR3 size: 16 residues. Germline values: CDR1 SGHVS, CDR2 FNYEAQ. As DNA, the CDR3 is TGTGCCAGCAGCCGTGGGACTAGCGGGAGAAGAAGTGAGCAGTTCTTC. As protein: CASSRGTSGRRSEQFF.

The CDR3 DNA follows: TGTGCCAGCACGGAGCGGGCCCGAGGGGACAATGAGCAGTTCTTC. Translating it yields CASTERARGDNEQFF. The chain joins TRBV9 to TRBJ2-1, with a tentative D call TRBD2 (6 bases). The CDR3 contains 15 residues. V lost 6 bases, J lost 5 bases, and 18 bases lay in between. Per germline, CDR1 SGDLS and CDR2 YYNGEE.

The chain uses TRBV4-1 and TRBJ2-7, with a possible D match to TRBD2 (6 bases). The CDR3 is 15 amino acids. The germline V gene has CDR1 MGHRA and CDR2 YSYEKL. Trimming cost V 0 bases and J 3 bases, with 12 bases left between them. DNA of the CDR3: TGCGCCAGCAGCCAAGAGGCTAGCGTTATCTACGAGCAGTACTTC. Translated, it gives CASSQEASVIYEQYF.

The rearrangement joins TRBV12-5 to TRBJ2-7; 8 bases are a match to TRBD2. The CDR3 sequence is 12 residues long. CDR1 is LGHNT, CDR2 FRNRAP, per germline. Unmatched junction bases numbered 4, after V lost 7 bases and J lost 5 bases. The DNA of the CDR3 is TGTGCTAGTGCGGGACTAGGAAACGAGCAGTACTTC. Amino acid sequence: CASAGLGNEQYF.

The gene calls are TRBV5-4 and TRBJ2-1; D assignment may be TRBD1 or TRBD2 (5 bases each). The germline V gene encodes CDR1 SGHNT and CDR2 YYREEE (reference sequence). The V gene lost 10 bases and the J gene lost 10 bases, with 21 bases spanning the gap. The CDR3 spans 13 residues. CDR3 residues: CASVGAEGREQFF. The CDR3 coding sequence is TGTGCCTCGGTCGGAGCCGAGGGACGGGAGCAGTTCTTC.

The chain combines TRBV3-1 with TRBJ2-2; TRBD2 agrees at 10 bases. Germline values: CDR1 LGHDT, CDR2 YNNKEL (reference sequence). The V segment lost 4 bases and the J segment 3 bases; nucleotides outside the gene matches: 5. The CDR3 is 16 amino acids. The CDR3 nucleotides are TGTGCCAGCAGCCCTGGACTAGCGGAGCACACCGGGGAGCTGTTTTTT. Amino acids: CASSPGLAEHTGELFF. Full variable domain (missing parts from reference TRBV3-1 and TRBJ2-2): DTAVSQTPKYLVTQMGNDKSIKCEQNLGHDTMYWYKQDSKKFLKIMFSYNNKELIINETVPNRFSPKSPDKAHLNLHINSLELGDSAVYFCASSPGLAEHTGELFFGEGSRLTVL.

The genes are TRBV6-4 and TRBJ1-1; possible D gene TRBD1, 6 bases. The CDR3 sequence is 13 residues long. Per germline, CDR1 MRHNA and CDR2 SNTAGT. V was trimmed by 6 bases and J by 0 bases, leaving 8 bases between them. The CDR3 coding sequence is TGTGCCAGCAGGGACAGTCTGAACACTGAAGCTTTCTTT. It codes for CASRDSLNTEAFF.

V and J are TRBV5-6 and TRBJ2-3; D possibly corresponds to TRBD2 (5 bases). V was trimmed by 4 bases and J by 2 bases, leaving 23 bases between them. Germline V gene data show CDR1 as SGHDT and CDR2 as YYEEEE. CDR3 length: 18 amino acids. The CDR3, as DNA: TGTGCCAGCAGCGCACGCTACGGGGTATGGCACGACACAGATACGCAGTATTTT. This sequence encodes CASSARYGVWHDTDTQYF.

This clonotype was counted once. The chain uses TRBV30 and TRBJ2-7, with TRBD1 matching 9 bases. With V trimmed by 2 bases and J by 2 bases, 10 bases remained unmatched. Germline V gene sequence: CDR1 GTSNPN, CDR2 SVGIG (reference sequence). The CDR3 has 16 amino acids. The CDR3 reads CAWSIHPRDRAYEQYF. CDR3 sequence (DNA): TGTGCCTGGAGTATTCACCCCCGGGACAGGGCCTACGAGCAGTACTTC.